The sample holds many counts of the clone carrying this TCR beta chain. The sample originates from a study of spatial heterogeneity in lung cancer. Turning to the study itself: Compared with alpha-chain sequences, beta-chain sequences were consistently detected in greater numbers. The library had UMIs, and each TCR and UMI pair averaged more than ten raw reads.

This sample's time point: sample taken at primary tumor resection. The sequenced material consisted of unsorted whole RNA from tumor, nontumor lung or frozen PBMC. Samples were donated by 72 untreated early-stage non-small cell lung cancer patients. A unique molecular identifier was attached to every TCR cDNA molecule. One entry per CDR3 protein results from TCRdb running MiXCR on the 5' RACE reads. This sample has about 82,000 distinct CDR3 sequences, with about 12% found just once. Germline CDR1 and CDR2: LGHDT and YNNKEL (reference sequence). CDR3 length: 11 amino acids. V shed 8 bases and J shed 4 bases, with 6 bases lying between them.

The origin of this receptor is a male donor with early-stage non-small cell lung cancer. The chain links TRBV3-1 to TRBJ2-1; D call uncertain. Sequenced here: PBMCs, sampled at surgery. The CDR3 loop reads CASAYYNEQFF. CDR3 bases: TGTGCCAGCGCCTATTACAATGAGCAGTTCTTC.